This record looks at one T cell receptor beta chain sequence and its context. The repertoire was sequenced with immunoSEQ multiplex PCR; TCRdb's copy has only in-frame clones and lacks some. The repertoire includes 75,000 to 90,000 clones, approximately 89% of them detected once, and over 8.5% sits in the top ten. This record belongs to a study of blood T cell repertoires in COVID-19. Looking at the study overall: Whether acute or convalescent, the COVID-19 samples came from the United States, Italy and Spain. Sources were T cells, B-cell-depleted T cells, or PBMCs; the material itself was cDNA or gDNA.

Per germline, CDR1 SGHDT and CDR2 YYEEEE. Trimming took 4 bases from V and 4 from J; bases not matched to a gene: 5. The CDR3 has 15 residues. This chain joins TRBV5-6 and TRBJ2-5; 12 bases are shared with TRBD2. The source of this sequence is a man older than 75 with acute or convalescent COVID-19. Input material: peripheral blood. The CDR3 loop reads CASSRLAGERETQYF. CDR3 DNA sequence: TGTGCCAGCAGCCGACTAGCGGGAGAAAGAGAGACCCAGTACTTC. Supplemented by reference TRBV5-6 and TRBJ2-5, the full variable domain reads DAGVTQSPTHLIKTRGQQVTLRCSPKSGHDTVSWYQQALGQGPQFIFQYYEEEERQRGNFPDRFSGHQFPNYSSELNVNALLLGDSALYLCASSRLAGERETQYFGPGTRLLVL.